This TCR beta chain originates from a study of cytomegalovirus exposure and HLA in healthy donors (dated by TCRdb to the late 2010s). For the study in its entirety: The 650 to 800 repertoires of the first cohort and the approximately 130 validation repertoires were produced on the same platform, according to a later analysis. The study was designed to test whether signatures of past pathogen exposure could be identified by cataloging public T cell receptors. In addition to the first cohort of roughly 670 subjects, a separate validation cohort of 120 different subjects was used. To predict cytomegalovirus infection status, the study combined high-throughput TCR immunosequencing, statistical association of individual TCRs with disease status, and machine learning.

Its CDR3 holds 14 amino acids, cysteine through phenylalanine. Left in the record is the CDR3 DNA by itself, 42 bases read in frame from the first base. The germline V gene sets CDR1 to MDHEN and CDR2 to SYDVKM. Trimming costs V 3 bases and J 3 bases, and their ends lie 8 bases apart. Separate from the approximately 700-subject first cohort, the validation cohort of about 110 subjects was the group to which the donors belonged. Library preparation used the immunoSEQ multiplex PCR assay. The authors processed their data as follows. A statistical classification framework was built to diagnose cytomegalovirus status from the catalog of TCR beta chain sequences. In TCRdb, the immuneACCESS table is reduced to in-frame sequences with V and J assigned. These tables do not hold every clone; where another copy was compared, an unresolved V gene accounts for under half, and the others remain unexplained. V, J and clone size derive from that table, while D and trimming were established from the DNA sequence. The sample records tens of thousands of clones, 94% of which are singletons. In total, the top ten clones hold roughly 3% of the sample.

Remarks on this clone: No antigen is known for it. No base-level quality is on record; no much larger clone is a single base apart.

Overall study results and their limits: A later analysis lacked HLA typing for the validation cohort, so it scored co-occurrence in that cohort across all 120 repertoires. The study gave a list of about 170 TCR beta chains associated with cytomegalovirus. Three of the identified cytomegalovirus-associated TCR beta chains were confirmed in vitro to be specific for cytomegalovirus antigens. Most TCR sequences were seen in very few donors, while some public TCRs were found in many individuals. It was suggested by the authors that the approach could potentially be generalized to other disease states and immunological phenotypes. The classifier was reported to diagnose cytomegalovirus status with high specificity and sensitivity in both the original cohort and the validation cohort. A later analysis found that TCRs clustered in the first cohort also tended to co-occur in the 120 validation repertoires, with just under 95% of cluster scores above 0.

The sequenced material came from PBMCs. This clonotype was sampled from a young woman in good health and CMV-seropositive. The chain couples TRBV28 to TRBJ2-2; confidence is insufficient to name the D gene. The CDR3 is CASSLVRDTGELFF. The bases read TGTGCCAGCAGTTTGGTCCGAGACACCGGGGAGCTGTTTTTT. Extended through the reference TRBV28 and TRBJ2-2 proteins, this CDR3 yields the full variable domain: DVKVTQSSRYLVKRTGEKVFLECVQDMDHENMFWYRQDPGLGLRLIYFSYDVKMKEKGDIPEGYSVSREKKERFSLILESASTNQTSMYLCASSLVRDTGELFFGEGSRLTVL.